Listed below are T cell receptor beta chains from one sample, sequenced in a study of response to subunit inactivated influenza vaccine. One entry per CDR3 protein results from TCRdb running MiXCR on the RT-PCR reads. In the table there are 300,000 to 350,000 distinct CDR3 sequences, roughly 22% of which are singletons. The material was PBMCs from blood, obtained less than 22 months after vaccination. The source is a man between 50 and 75 years old who received an inactivated influenza vaccine. CDR3s include the opening cysteine and the closing phenylalanine or tryptophan. The D gene is left open where the match is weak. Clone size is shown for a subset of rows, as once, few, many or a class of expanded clone.

>14|NA|TRBV7-8|TRBJ1-2|many
CASSLARDNYGYTF
TGTGCCAGCAGCTTAGCGAGGGACAACTATGGCTACACCTTC
>15|TRBD2|TRBV7-2|TRBJ2-7|NA
CASSSLAGGVYEQYF
TGTGCCAGCAGCTCTCTAGCGGGGGGGGTCTACGAGCAGTACTTC
>13|NA|TRBV5-1|TRBJ1-2|NA
CASSPGRLDGYTF
TGCGCCAGCAGCCCGGGACGGCTGGATGGCTACACCTTC
>13|NA|TRBV7-9|TRBJ1-4|few
CASSFYGSEKLFF
TGTGCCAGCAGCTTTTACGGCTCAGAAAAACTGTTTTTT
>15|NA|TRBV28|TRBJ1-3|few
CASSFGGAHGNTIYF
TGTGCCAGCAGTTTCGGGGGGGCGCACGGAAACACCATATATTTT
>15|TRBD1|TRBV12-3/TRBV12-4|TRBJ1-6|few
CASALGQGANSPLHF
TGTGCCAGCGCGCTTGGACAGGGGGCTAATTCACCCCTCCACTTT
>13|NA|TRBV21-1|TRBJ2-1|NA
CARGTSGSNEQFF
TGTGCCAGGGGGACTAGCGGGAGTAATGAGCAGTTCTTC
>17|NA|TRBV12-3/TRBV12-4|TRBJ1-2|NA
CASSFIPGRRANYGYTF
TGTGCCAGCAGCTTTATACCGGGACGCCGGGCTAACTATGGCTACACCTTC
>13|NA|TRBV28|TRBJ2-7|NA
CASSFSSSYEQYF
TGTGCCAGCAGTTTTTCCAGCTCCTACGAGCAGTACTTC
>16|TRBD2|TRBV5-1|TRBJ2-7|many
CASSLEASGRAYEQYF
TGCGCCAGCAGCTTGGAAGCTAGCGGCAGGGCGTACGAGCAGTACTTC
>15|TRBD1|TRBV20-1|TRBJ1-1|NA
CSARRTGDQRSEAFF
TGCAGTGCGCGAAGGACAGGGGACCAGAGGTCTGAAGCTTTCTTT
>14|NA|TRBV10-3|TRBJ2-5|NA
CAISRGTVGETQYF
TGTGCCATCAGCCGCGGGACAGTCGGGGAGACCCAGTACTTC
>18|TRBD1|TRBV19|TRBJ1-5|few
CASTDRGQGPYSNQPQHF
TGTGCCAGTACCGATCGCGGACAGGGACCGTATAGCAATCAGCCCCAGCATTTT
>18|NA|TRBV4-1|TRBJ1-2|NA
CASSQDILGQLNNYGYTF
TGCGCCAGCAGCCAAGATATTCTCGGACAGCTAAATAACTATGGCTACACCTTC
>13|NA|TRBV5-4|TRBJ2-3|few
CASSLGDGDTQYF
TGTGCCAGCAGCTTGGGGGACGGAGATACGCAGTATTTT
>17|NA|TRBV24-1|TRBJ2-2|few
CATSRPNRDTNTGELFF
TGTGCCACCAGCCGTCCAAACCGGGACACAAACACCGGGGAGCTGTTTTTT
>20|TRBD2|TRBV3-1|TRBJ2-1|NA
CASSRNPGLAGGSSYNEQFF
TGTGCCAGCAGCCGAAACCCGGGACTAGCGGGAGGGAGCTCCTACAATGAGCAGTTCTTC
>20|TRBD1|TRBV27|TRBJ1-4|few
CASSLSKRQGARGSIEKLFF
TGTGCCAGCAGTTTATCGAAAAGACAGGGGGCTAGAGGCTCTATTGAAAAACTGTTTTTT
>13|TRBD1|TRBV20-1|TRBJ1-5|NA
CSAYGTDNQPQHF
TGCAGTGCTTACGGGACAGATAATCAGCCCCAGCATTTT
>14|NA|TRBV4-1|TRBJ2-3|NA
CASSPATSTDTQYF
TGCGCCAGCAGCCCCGCGACATCTACAGATACGCAGTATTTT
>13|TRBD1|TRBV29-1|TRBJ2-7|NA
CSVEARDSYEQYF
TGCAGCGTTGAAGCTCGGGACAGCTACGAGCAGTACTTC
>14|TRBD1|TRBV6-2/TRBV6-3|TRBJ2-5|NA
CASSVGQIQETQYF
TGTGCCAGCAGTGTGGGACAGATCCAAGAGACCCAGTACTTC
>15|TRBD1|TRBV20-1|TRBJ2-3|few
CSALRDRGNTDTQYF
TGCAGTGCTCTAAGGGACAGGGGAAACACAGATACGCAGTATTTT
>19|NA|TRBV7-6|TRBJ2-1|NA
CASSLAFRSRGGLIGEQFF
TGTGCCAGCAGCTTAGCCTTTCGGTCAAGGGGGGGCCTTATCGGTGAGCAGTTCTTC
>9|NA|TRBV2|TRBJ1-1|many
CATGAEAFF
TGTGCAACAGGCGCGGAAGCTTTCTTT
>12|NA|TRBV28|TRBJ2-1|NA
CASSSRWNEQFF
TGTGCCAGCAGCTCCCGATGGAATGAGCAGTTCTTC
>13|NA|TRBV4-3|TRBJ1-6|many
CASSQASDSPLHF
TGCGCCAGCAGCCAAGCATCCGATTCACCCCTCCACTTT
>18|NA|TRBV12-3/TRBV12-4|TRBJ2-6|once
CASSLGGLGGPGANVLTF
TGTGCCAGCAGTTTAGGGGGGCTGGGGGGGCCTGGGGCCAACGTCCTGACTTTC
>15|NA|TRBV5-4|TRBJ1-4|NA
CASSLMSQDNEKLFF
TGTGCCAGCAGCTTGATGTCACAGGATAATGAAAAACTGTTTTTT
>13|NA|TRBV7-9|TRBJ1-5|NA
CASSPQQNQPQHF
TGTGCCAGCAGCCCCCAGCAGAATCAGCCCCAGCATTTT
>16|TRBD1|TRBV5-1|TRBJ2-3|NA
CASSLGTGNIADTQYF
TGCGCCAGCAGCTTGGGGACAGGAAATATCGCAGATACGCAGTATTTT
>12|NA|TRBV9|TRBJ2-1|NA
CASSVVDHERFF
TGTGCCAGCAGCGTAGTAGATCATGAGCGGTTCTTC
>13|NA|TRBV4-2|TRBJ1-2|NA
CASSQDVRGGYTF
TGTGCCAGCAGCCAAGATGTAAGGGGGGGCTACACCTTC
>12|NA|TRBV20-1|TRBJ2-1|NA
CSATTNPHPALF
TGCAGTGCTACAACAAACCCGCATCCGGCGTTGTTC
>18|TRBD1|TRBV3-1|TRBJ1-3|NA
CASSQEPGTVISGNTIYF
TGTGCCAGCAGCCAGGAGCCCGGGACAGTGATCTCTGGAAACACCATATATTTT
>15|NA|TRBV5-1|TRBJ2-7|NA
CASSLVGRRAYEQYF
TGCGCCAGCAGCTTGGTGGGACGGAGAGCCTACGAGCAGTACTTC
>14|NA|TRBV7-2|TRBJ2-7|NA
CASSPRARAYEQYF
TGTGCCAGCAGCCCGCGGGCGAGGGCCTACGAGCAGTACTTC
>14|TRBD1|TRBV18|TRBJ1-5|NA
CASSSDRRGQPQHF
TGTGCCAGCTCATCGGACAGGCGGGGGCAGCCCCAGCATTTT
>16|NA|TRBV24-1|TRBJ2-3|NA
CATSDPRDRGTDTQYF
TGTGCCACCAGTGACCCCCGGGATAGGGGTACAGATACGCAGTATTTT
>16|NA|TRBV4-3|TRBJ2-7|NA
CASSQDREGETYEQYF
TGCGCCAGCAGCCAAGATAGGGAAGGGGAAACCTACGAGCAGTACTTC
>16|NA|TRBV28|TRBJ2-7|many
CASSFRLDSLSYEQYF
TGTGCCAGCAGTTTTCGACTGGACAGTCTGTCCTACGAGCAGTACTTC
>13|NA|TRBV29-1|TRBJ1-5|NA
CSVAQGFNQPQHF
TGCAGCGTTGCCCAGGGATTCAATCAGCCCCAGCATTTT